This TCR beta chain came from a study of metastatic and nonmetastatic thyroid tumors. TCRdb redid the clone calls on the PCR reads using MiXCR. The repertoire holds 29,000 or so clones, with about 4% as singletons. Thyroid surgery took place with no prior treatment in any patient. The germline V gene encodes CDR1 MNHEY and CDR2 SVGEGT. CDR3 length: 14 amino acids. Between the trimmed V and J ends, which lost 0 bases and 6 bases, there was a span of 11 bases. The genes are TRBV6-2 or TRBV6-3 and TRBJ1-1; D ambiguous. Sequenced: blood. This TCR was recovered from a female donor with papillary thyroid cancer or a benign thyroid nodule (not recorded which). Some clones in this sample may be carry-over from other donors' samples. The DNA for the CDR3 is TGTGCCAGCAGTTACTCGCGGGATAACGCTGAAGCTTTCTTT. Protein sequence: CASSYSRDNAEAFF.